What follows is one T cell receptor beta chain and its context. Its specificity is not known. Profiles of TCR beta VDJ and CDR3 were generated from a genomic DNA template. One entry per CDR3 protein results from TCRdb running MiXCR on the reads. The sample holds around 400,000 distinct CDR3 sequences, about two thirds seen once. The CDR3 is made up of 16 amino acids. Germline-derived CDR1 and CDR2 are SGHTA and FQGNSA. Trimming cost V 1 base and J 2 bases, with 13 bases left between them. The data belong to a study of CD8+CD57+ T cells in acquired aplastic anemia. Study context: Mean DNA quantity obtained from sorted CD4+ and CD8+ cells was 2.5 to 4 ug. Reads per healthy sample averaged around 9.9 million (CD4+) and some 11 million (CD8+).

General study points: Patients and controls shared under 30 CD8+ CDR3 sequences, highly expressed in patients. Patients and controls were not found to differ significantly in CD8+ Simpson's diversity.

The source of this sequence is a human donor in good health, serving as a control. The J gene is TRBJ2-3, the V gene TRBV7-2; D not resolved. Specimen: sorted CD4+, CD8+, or CD8+CD57+ T cells (not recorded which) from PBMCs. CDR3: CASSLVAHVDTDTQYF. The DNA of the CDR3 is TGTGCCAGCAGCTTAGTGGCCCACGTAGACACAGATACGCAGTATTTT.